The 9 T cell receptor beta chains below all came from one sample that was sequenced in a study of control samples from healthy donors and cancer patients. Libraries were prepared by immunoSEQ multiplex PCR; TCRdb keeps only in-frame clonotypes and omits some of them. The repertoire holds approximately 150,000 clones, 85% to 90% seen once, with 1.5% to 2% in the top ten. Material: blood. The source of these receptors is a man between 18 and 35 years old in good health.

The chain carries TRBV10-1 and TRBJ2-7; D unresolved. Germline CDR1 is WNHNN and CDR2 is SYGVQD (reference sequence). The germline V and J ends were trimmed by 0 bases and 0 bases, with 15 bases remaining between them. CDR3 length: 17 residues. The chain's CDR3 is CASSESRADNSSYEQYF. CDR3 nucleotides: TGCGCCAGCAGTGAGTCTAGGGCAGATAATAGCTCCTACGAGCAGTACTTC.

The rearrangement links TRBV7-2 to TRBJ2-7, with a tentative D call TRBD1 (6 bases). The CDR3 sequence is 14 residues long. V gave up 1 base and J gave up 0 bases, with 7 bases separating them. Germline CDR1 is SGHTA and CDR2 is FQGNSA. CDR3: CASSLEGGSYEQYF. DNA for the CDR3: TGTGCCAGCAGCTTAGAAGGGGGCTCCTACGAGCAGTACTTC.

This clone was seen once. This chain links TRBV7-8 with TRBJ2-7; D remains unclear. The CDR3 sequence is 14 residues long. V was clipped by 1 base and J by 0 bases, with 7 bases between them. From germline, CDR1 is SGHVS and CDR2 FQNEAQ. The CDR3 is CASSLVLSSYEQYF. The CDR3, as DNA: TGTGCCAGCAGCTTAGTACTGAGCTCCTACGAGCAGTACTTC.

The chain uses TRBV19 and TRBJ2-2; D is ambiguous. There are 13 residues in the CDR3. The V gene's germline CDR1 is LNHDA and CDR2 SQIVND (reference sequence). Trimming removed 7 bases at V and 1 base at J, with 7 bases between. This chain's CDR3 is CASTMLNTGELFF. The CDR3 nucleotides are TGTGCCAGTACAATGTTGAACACCGGGGAGCTGTTTTTT.

The rearrangement joins TRBV5-4 to TRBJ1-1, with D perhaps matching TRBD1 (5 bases). V was trimmed by 4 bases and J by 3 bases, leaving 16 bases between them. The CDR3 spans 15 residues. Germline V lookup: CDR1 SGHNT, CDR2 YYREEE (reference sequence). The CDR3 nucleotides are TGTGCCAGCAGCCCTCCGGGGGTGAGGGACACTGAAGCTTTCTTT. Amino acid sequence: CASSPPGVRDTEAFF. Looking up the rest from reference TRBV5-4 and TRBJ1-1 gives the full variable domain: ETGVTQSPTHLIKTRGQQVTLRCSSQSGHNTVSWYQQALGQGPQFIFQYYREEENGRGNFPPRFSGLQFPNYSSELNVNALELDDSALYLCASSPPGVRDTEAFFGQGTRLTVV.

This chain connects TRBV11-2 to TRBJ2-5; TRBD2 might be the D (6 bases). Trimming took off 4 bases at V and 4 bases at J, with 16 bases between the two ends. The germline gives CDR1 SGHAT, CDR2 FQNNGV. The CDR3 consists of 15 residues. CDR3: CASSSRTGDGETQYF. CDR3 sequence (DNA): TGTGCCAGCAGCTCCAGGACGGGGGATGGAGAGACCCAGTACTTC.

This rearrangement joins TRBV5-1 to TRBJ2-2; D is unclear. V was clipped by 6 bases and J by 1 base, with 10 bases between them. CDR3 size: 14 residues. Looked up from germline, CDR1 is SGHRS and CDR2 is YFSETQ. CDR3 sequence (DNA): TGCGCCAGCACCCTCGACGGGAACACCGGGGAGCTGTTTTTT. Amino acids: CASTLDGNTGELFF.

The genes are TRBV9 and TRBJ2-6, with unresolved D. Trimming pared 3 bases from V and 0 bases from J, leaving 10 bases between. This CDR3 is built from 16 residues. Germline-derived CDR1 and CDR2 are SGDLS and YYNGEE. The CDR3: CASSGTLSSGANVLTF. The CDR3 DNA is TGTGCCAGCAGCGGAACACTAAGCTCTGGGGCCAACGTCCTGACTTTC.

The J gene is TRBJ1-2, the V gene TRBV9; weak D call: TRBD1 (5 bases). The germline V gene has CDR1 SGDLS and CDR2 YYNGEE. V dropped 5 bases and J dropped 4 bases, with 21 bases sitting between them. CDR3 length: 16 amino acids. The CDR3 is CASSDHKGGGPYGYTF. CDR3 sequence (DNA): TGTGCCAGCAGTGATCATAAGGGTGGGGGTCCCTATGGCTACACCTTC.